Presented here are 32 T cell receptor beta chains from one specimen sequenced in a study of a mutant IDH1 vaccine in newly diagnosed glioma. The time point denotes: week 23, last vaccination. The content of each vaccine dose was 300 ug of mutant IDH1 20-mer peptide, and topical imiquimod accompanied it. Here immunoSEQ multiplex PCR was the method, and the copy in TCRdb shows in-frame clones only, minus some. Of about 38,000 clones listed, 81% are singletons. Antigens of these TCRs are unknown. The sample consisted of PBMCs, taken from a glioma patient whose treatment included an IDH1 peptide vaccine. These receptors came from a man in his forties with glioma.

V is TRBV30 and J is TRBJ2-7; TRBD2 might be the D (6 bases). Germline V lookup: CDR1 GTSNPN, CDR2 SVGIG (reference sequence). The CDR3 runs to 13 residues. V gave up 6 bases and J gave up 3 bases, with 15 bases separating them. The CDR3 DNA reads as TGTGCCTGTACAAGGGAGGTCCGCTACGAGCAGTACTTC. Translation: CACTREVRYEQYF.

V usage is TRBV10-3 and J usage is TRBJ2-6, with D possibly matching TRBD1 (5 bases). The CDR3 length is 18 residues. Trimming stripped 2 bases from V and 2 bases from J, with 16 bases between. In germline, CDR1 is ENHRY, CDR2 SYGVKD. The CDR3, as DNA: TGTGCCATCAGTGAGACCAGGGAAGTCTCGGCTGGGGCCAACGTCCTGACTTTC. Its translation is CAISETREVSAGANVLTF.

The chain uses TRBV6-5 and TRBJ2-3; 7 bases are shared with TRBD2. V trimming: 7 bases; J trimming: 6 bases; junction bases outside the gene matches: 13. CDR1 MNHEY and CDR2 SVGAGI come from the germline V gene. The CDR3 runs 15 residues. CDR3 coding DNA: TGTGCCAGCACCACTGTGGCGGGAGCTTTTGATACGCAGTATTTT. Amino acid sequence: CASTTVAGAFDTQYF.

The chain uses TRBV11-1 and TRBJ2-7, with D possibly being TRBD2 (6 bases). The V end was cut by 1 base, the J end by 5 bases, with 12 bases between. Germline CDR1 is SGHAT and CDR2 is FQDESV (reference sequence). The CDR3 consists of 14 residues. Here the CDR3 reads CASSLGGGLDEQYF. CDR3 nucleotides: TGTGCCAGCAGCTTAGGGGGAGGCCTGGACGAGCAGTACTTC.

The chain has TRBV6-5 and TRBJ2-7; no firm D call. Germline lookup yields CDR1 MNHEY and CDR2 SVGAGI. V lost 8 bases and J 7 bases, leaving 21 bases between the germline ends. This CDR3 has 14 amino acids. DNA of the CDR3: TGTGCCAGCCAGCCGACCTTGACTCGTCCAGAGCAGTACTTC. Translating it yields CASQPTLTRPEQYF.

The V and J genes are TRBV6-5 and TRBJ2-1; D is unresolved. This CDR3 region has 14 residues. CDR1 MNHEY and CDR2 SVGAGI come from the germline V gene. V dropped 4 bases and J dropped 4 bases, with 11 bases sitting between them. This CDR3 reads CASSSIPAYNEQFF. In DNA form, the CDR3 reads TGTGCCAGCAGTTCAATCCCAGCTTACAATGAGCAGTTCTTC.

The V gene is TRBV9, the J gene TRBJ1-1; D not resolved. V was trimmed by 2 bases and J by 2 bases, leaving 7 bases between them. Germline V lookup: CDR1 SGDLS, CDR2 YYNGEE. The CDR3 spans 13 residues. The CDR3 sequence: CASSVQSNTEAFF. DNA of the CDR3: TGTGCCAGCAGCGTCCAAAGTAACACTGAAGCTTTCTTT.

CDR3 sequence: CASSFGRRNQPQHF. Written as DNA, the CDR3 is TGTGCCAGCAGTTTCGGCCGGCGGAATCAGCCCCAGCATTTT. The J gene is TRBJ1-5, the V gene TRBV7-8; no firm D call. Germline CDR1 is SGHVS and CDR2 is FQNEAQ. The CDR3 consists of 14 residues. Trimming removed 6 bases from V and 4 bases from J, with 13 bases in between.

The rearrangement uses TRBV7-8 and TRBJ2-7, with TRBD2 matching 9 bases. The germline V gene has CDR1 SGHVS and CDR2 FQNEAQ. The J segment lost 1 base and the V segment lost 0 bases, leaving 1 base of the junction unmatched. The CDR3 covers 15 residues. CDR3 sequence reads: CASSLASGGSYEQYF. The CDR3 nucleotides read TGTGCCAGCAGCTTAGCTAGCGGGGGATCCTACGAGCAGTACTTC.

The CDR3 sequence is CASRKYGTEQFF. The CDR3 DNA sequence: TGTGCCAGCCGAAAATACGGGACTGAGCAGTTCTTC. The gene calls are TRBV2 and TRBJ2-1, with D perhaps given as TRBD1 or TRBD2 (5 bases each). Germline CDR1 reads SNHLY; CDR2 reads FYNNEI. This CDR3 spans 12 amino acids. V was pared by 8 bases and J by 9 bases, with 14 bases between. Together with reference TRBV2 and TRBJ2-1, the CDR3 gives the full variable domain: EPEVTQTPSHQVTQMGQEVILRCVPISNHLYFYWYRQILGQKVEFLVSFYNNEISEKSEIFDDQFSVERPDGSNFTLKIRSTKLEDSAMYFCASRKYGTEQFFGPGTRLTVL.

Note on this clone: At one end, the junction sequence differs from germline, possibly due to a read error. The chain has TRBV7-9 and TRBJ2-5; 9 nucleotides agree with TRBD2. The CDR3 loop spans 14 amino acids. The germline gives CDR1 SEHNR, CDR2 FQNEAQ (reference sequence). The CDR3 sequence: CASSLGLASETQYF. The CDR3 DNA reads TGTGCCAGCAGTTTAGGACTAGCGAGCGAGACCCAGTACTTC.

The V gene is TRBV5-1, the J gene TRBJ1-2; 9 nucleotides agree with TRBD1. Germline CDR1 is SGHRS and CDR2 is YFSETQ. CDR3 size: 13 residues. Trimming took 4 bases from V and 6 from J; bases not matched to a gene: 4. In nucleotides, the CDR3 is TGCGCCAGCAGCCCCCGGACAGGGGATGGCTACACCTTC. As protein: CASSPRTGDGYTF.

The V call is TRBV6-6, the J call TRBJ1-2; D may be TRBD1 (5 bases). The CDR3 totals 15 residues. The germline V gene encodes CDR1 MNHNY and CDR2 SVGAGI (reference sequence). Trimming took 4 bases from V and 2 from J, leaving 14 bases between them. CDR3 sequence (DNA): TGTGCCAGCAGTTCCTTAGGGCGGGACAACTATGGCTACACCTTC. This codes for CASSSLGRDNYGYTF.

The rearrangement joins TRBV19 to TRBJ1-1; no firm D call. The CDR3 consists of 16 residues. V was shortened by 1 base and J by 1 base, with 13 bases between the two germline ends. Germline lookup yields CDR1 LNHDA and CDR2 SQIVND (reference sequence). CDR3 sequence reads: CASSIVAGFENTEAFF. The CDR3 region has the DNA TGTGCCAGTAGTATAGTAGCGGGGTTCGAGAACACTGAAGCTTTCTTT. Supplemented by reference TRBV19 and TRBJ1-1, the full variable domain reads DGGITQSPKYLFRKEGQNVTLSCEQNLNHDAMYWYRQDPGQGLRLIYYSQIVNDFQKGDIAEGYSVSREKKESFPLTVTSAQKNPTAFYLCASSIVAGFENTEAFFGQGTRLTVV.

The CDR3 reads CASSPSGQGIGEQFF. CDR3 nucleotides: TGTGCCAGCAGTCCCTCGGGACAGGGTATAGGTGAGCAGTTCTTC. V usage is TRBV28 and J usage is TRBJ2-1, with TRBD1 matching 9 bases. The V gene's germline CDR1 is MDHEN and CDR2 SYDVKM. The CDR3 spans 15 residues. V was clipped by 5 bases and J by 9 bases; unmatched bases: 11. Full variable domain (rest looked up from reference TRBV28 and TRBJ2-1): DVKVTQSSRYLVKRTGEKVFLECVQDMDHENMFWYRQDPGLGLRLIYFSYDVKMKEKGDIPEGYSVSREKKERFSLILESASTNQTSMYLCASSPSGQGIGEQFFGPGTRLTVL.

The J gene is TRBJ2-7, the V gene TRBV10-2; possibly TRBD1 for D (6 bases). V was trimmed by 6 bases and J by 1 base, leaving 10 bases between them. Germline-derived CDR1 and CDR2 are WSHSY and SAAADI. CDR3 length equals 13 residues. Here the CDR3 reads CASSLTGSYEQYF. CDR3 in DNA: TGCGCCAGCAGCTTAACAGGGTCCTACGAGCAGTACTTC.

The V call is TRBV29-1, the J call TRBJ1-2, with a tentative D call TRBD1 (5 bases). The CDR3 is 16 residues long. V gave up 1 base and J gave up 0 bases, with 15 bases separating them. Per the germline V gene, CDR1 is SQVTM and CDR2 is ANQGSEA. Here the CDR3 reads CSVEGQGPTTNYGYTF. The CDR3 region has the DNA TGCAGCGTTGAAGGGCAGGGACCGACCACTAACTATGGCTACACCTTC.

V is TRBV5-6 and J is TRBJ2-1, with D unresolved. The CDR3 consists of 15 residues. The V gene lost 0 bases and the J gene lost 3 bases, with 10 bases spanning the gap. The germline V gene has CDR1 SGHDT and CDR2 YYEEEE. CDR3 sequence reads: CASSLGSLSYNEQFF. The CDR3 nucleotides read TGTGCCAGCAGCTTGGGCTCCCTTAGCTACAATGAGCAGTTCTTC. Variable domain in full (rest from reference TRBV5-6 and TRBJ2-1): DAGVTQSPTHLIKTRGQQVTLRCSPKSGHDTVSWYQQALGQGPQFIFQYYEEEERQRGNFPDRFSGHQFPNYSSELNVNALLLGDSALYLCASSLGSLSYNEQFFGPGTRLTVL.

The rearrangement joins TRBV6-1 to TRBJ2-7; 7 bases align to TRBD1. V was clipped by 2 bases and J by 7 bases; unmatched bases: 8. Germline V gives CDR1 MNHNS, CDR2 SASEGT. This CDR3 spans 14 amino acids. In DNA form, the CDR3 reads TGTGCCAGCAGTGAACGGGGCAGGGGGTGGGAGCAGTACTTC. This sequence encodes CASSERGRGWEQYF.

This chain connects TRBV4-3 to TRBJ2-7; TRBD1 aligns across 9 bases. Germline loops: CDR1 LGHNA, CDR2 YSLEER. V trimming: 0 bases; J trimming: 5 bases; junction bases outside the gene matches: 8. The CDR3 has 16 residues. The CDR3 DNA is TGCGCCAGCAGCCAAGATAGGGGGACAGGGACTAACGAGCAGTACTTC. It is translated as CASSQDRGTGTNEQYF.

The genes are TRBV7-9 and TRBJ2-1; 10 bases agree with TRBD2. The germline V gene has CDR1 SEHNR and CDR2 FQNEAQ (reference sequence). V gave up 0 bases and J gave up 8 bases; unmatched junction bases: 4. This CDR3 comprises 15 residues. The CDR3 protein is CASSLASGGAHEQFF. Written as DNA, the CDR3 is TGTGCCAGCAGCTTAGCGAGCGGGGGGGCCCATGAGCAGTTCTTC. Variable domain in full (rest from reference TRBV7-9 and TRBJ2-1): DTGVSQNPRHKITKRGQNVTFRCDPISEHNRLYWYRQTLGQGPEFLTYFQNEAQLEKSRLLSDRFSAERPKGSFSTLEIQRTEQGDSAMYLCASSLASGGAHEQFFGPGTRLTVL.

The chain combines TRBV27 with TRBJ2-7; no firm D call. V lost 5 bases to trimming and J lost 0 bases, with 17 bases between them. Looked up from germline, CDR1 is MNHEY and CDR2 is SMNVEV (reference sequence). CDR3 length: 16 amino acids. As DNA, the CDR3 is TGTGCCAGCAGTCGTACGACTGATTCCTTCTCCTACGAGCAGTACTTC. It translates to CASSRTTDSFSYEQYF.

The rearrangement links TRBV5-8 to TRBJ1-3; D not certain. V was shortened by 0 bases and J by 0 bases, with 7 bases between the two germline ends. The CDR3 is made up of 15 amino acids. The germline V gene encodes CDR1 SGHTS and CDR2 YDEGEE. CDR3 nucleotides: TGTGCCAGCAGCTTGGGACCTGGCTCTGGAAACACCATATATTTT. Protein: CASSLGPGSGNTIYF.

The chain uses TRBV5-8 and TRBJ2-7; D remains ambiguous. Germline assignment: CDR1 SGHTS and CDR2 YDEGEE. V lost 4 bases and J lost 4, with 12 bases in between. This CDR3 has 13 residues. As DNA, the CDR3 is TGTGCCAGCAGCCCTGGCGCGACTTACGAGCAGTACTTC. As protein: CASSPGATYEQYF.

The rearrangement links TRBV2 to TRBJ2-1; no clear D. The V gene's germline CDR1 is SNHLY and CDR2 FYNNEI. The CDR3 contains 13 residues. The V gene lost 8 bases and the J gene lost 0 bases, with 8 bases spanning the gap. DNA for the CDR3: TGTGCCAGCCTCCTCGGCTCCTACAATGAGCAGTTCTTC. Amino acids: CASLLGSYNEQFF.

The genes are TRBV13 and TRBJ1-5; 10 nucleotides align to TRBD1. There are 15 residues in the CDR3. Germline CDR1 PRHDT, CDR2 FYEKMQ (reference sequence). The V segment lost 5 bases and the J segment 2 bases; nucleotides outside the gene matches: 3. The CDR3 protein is CASSIGTGGNQPQHF. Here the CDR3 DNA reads TGTGCCAGCAGCATTGGGACAGGGGGCAATCAGCCCCAGCATTTT.

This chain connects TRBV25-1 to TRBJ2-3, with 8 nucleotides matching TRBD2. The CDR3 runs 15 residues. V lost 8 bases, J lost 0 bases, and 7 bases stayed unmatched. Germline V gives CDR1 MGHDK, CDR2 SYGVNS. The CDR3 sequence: CASSLSGASTDTQYF. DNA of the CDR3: TGTGCCAGCTCACTTAGCGGGGCTAGCACAGATACGCAGTATTTT.

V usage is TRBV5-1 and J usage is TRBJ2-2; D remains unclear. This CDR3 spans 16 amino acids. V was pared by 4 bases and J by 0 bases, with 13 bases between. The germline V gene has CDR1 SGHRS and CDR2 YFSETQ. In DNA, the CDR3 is TGCGCCAGCAGCCTTGACACGTTCGCGAACACCGGGGAGCTGTTTTTT. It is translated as CASSLDTFANTGELFF.

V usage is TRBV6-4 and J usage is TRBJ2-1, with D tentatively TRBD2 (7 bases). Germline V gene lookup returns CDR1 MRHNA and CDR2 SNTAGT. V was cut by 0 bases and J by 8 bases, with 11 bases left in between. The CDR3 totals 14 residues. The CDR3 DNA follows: TGTGCCAGCAGTGACTCCGGGGGGCAGCATGAGCAGTTCTTC. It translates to CASSDSGGQHEQFF.

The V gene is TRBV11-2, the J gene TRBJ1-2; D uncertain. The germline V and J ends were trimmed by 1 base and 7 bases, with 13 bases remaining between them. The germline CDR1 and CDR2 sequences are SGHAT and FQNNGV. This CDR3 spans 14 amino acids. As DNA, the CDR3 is TGTGCCAGCAGCTTAGTCCCAGCAGGTGCTGGCTACACCTTC. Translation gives CASSLVPAGAGYTF.

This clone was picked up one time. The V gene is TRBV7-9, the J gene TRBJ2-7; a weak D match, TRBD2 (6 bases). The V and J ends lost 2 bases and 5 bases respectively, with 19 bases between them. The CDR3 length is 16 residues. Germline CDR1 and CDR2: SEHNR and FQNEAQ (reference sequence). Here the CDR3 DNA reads TGTGCCAGCAGCTTAATCGTTCGGGCGGGACGCAACGAGCAGTACTTC. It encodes CASSLIVRAGRNEQYF.

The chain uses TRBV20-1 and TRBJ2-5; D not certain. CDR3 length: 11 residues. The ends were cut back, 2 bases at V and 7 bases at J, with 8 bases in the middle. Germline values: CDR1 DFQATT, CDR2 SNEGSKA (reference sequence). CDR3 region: CSARPARTQYF. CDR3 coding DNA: TGCAGTGCTAGACCGGCTAGGACCCAGTACTTC.